The 15 T cell receptor beta chains reported below all come from one sample, sequenced in a study of neurological immune-mediated disorders. TCRdb re-analysed the 5' RACE reads in MiXCR, keeping a single row per CDR3 protein. The table records 45,000 to 50,000 distinct CDR3 sequences, approximately 2.8% of them present only once. Sequences were obtained from PBMCs. Receptor source: a woman in her fifties or sixties with multiple sclerosis.

This clonotype is deemed large. The chain links TRBV27 to TRBJ1-3; the D is unclear. Trimming pared 5 bases from V and 2 bases from J, leaving 13 bases between. Germline assignment: CDR1 MNHEY and CDR2 SMNVEV (reference sequence). The CDR3 spans 15 residues. CDR3 region: CASSIDTAPGNTIYF. CDR3 DNA sequence: TGTGCCAGCAGTATAGACACGGCCCCTGGAAACACCATATATTTT.

This clonotype was detected ten times or more. J is TRBJ1-4 and V is TRBV7-9, with no clear D. CDR1 and CDR2 (germline): SEHNR, FQNEAQ (reference sequence). Trimming took 8 bases from V and 0 from J, leaving 7 bases between them. The CDR3 runs to 13 residues. CDR3 sequence reads: CASGESTNEKLFF. In DNA form, the CDR3 reads TGTGCCAGCGGGGAATCAACTAATGAAAAACTGTTTTTT. Drawing the rest from reference TRBV7-9 and TRBJ1-4, the complete variable domain is DTGVSQNPRHKITKRGQNVTFRCDPISEHNRLYWYRQTLGQGPEFLTYFQNEAQLEKSRLLSDRFSAERPKGSFSTLEIQRTEQGDSAMYLCASGESTNEKLFFGSGTQLSVL.

This clonotype showed up many times. This CDR3 is CASTQSGGMGPQHF. The CDR3 region has the DNA TGTGCCAGCACTCAATCAGGGGGAATGGGGCCCCAGCATTTT. The chain has TRBV27 and TRBJ1-5; 7 nucleotides match TRBD1. V shed 7 bases, J shed 9 bases, and the junction held 12 bases outside the gene matches. CDR3 size: 14 residues. CDR1 MNHEY and CDR2 SMNVEV come from the germline V gene (reference sequence).

This clonotype was seen repeatedly, ten times or more. The genes are TRBV20-1 and TRBJ2-1; 7 nucleotides align to TRBD1. The CDR3 loop spans 16 amino acids. Per the germline V gene, CDR1 is DFQATT and CDR2 is SNEGSKA (reference sequence). Unmatched junction bases numbered 6, after V lost 0 bases and J lost 1 base. The CDR3: CSAREGTAYSYNEQFF. CDR3 coding DNA: TGCAGTGCTAGAGAAGGGACAGCATATTCCTACAATGAGCAGTTCTTC.

This clonotype was recorded at least ten times. The genes are TRBV20-1 and TRBJ2-1; 8 bases are a match to TRBD1. The CDR3 consists of 11 residues. The V gene's germline CDR1 is DFQATT and CDR2 SNEGSKA (reference sequence). The chain's CDR3 is CSDRGYNEQFF. As DNA, the CDR3 is TGCAGCGACAGGGGCTACAATGAGCAGTTCTTC.

Many counts were recorded for this clonotype. CDR3 residues: CASSQGLAGQETQYF. In DNA form, the CDR3 reads TGTGCCAGCAGCCAAGGGCTAGCGGGACAAGAGACCCAGTACTTC. The chain uses TRBV4-2 and TRBJ2-5, with TRBD2 matching over 9 bases. Germline-derived CDR1 and CDR2 are LGHNA and YNFKEQ. The CDR3 consists of 15 residues. With 1 base clipped from V and 2 bases from J, the junction kept 2 bases outside the gene matches.

This clonotype has ten or more counts. V usage is TRBV9 and J usage is TRBJ2-5; 7 positions agree with TRBD2. V shed 0 bases and J 2 bases; nucleotides not matched to a gene: 13. Germline values: CDR1 SGDLS, CDR2 YYNGEE. The CDR3 has 18 residues. Written as DNA, the CDR3 is TGTGCCAGCAGCGTAGGGCCTGACTTTGCGGGGGTACAAGAGACCCAGTACTTC. This gives the protein CASSVGPDFAGVQETQYF.

This clonotype was detected many times. The genes are TRBV20-1 and TRBJ2-7, with 11 bases fitting TRBD1. Germline CDR1 DFQATT, CDR2 SNEGSKA (reference sequence). The CDR3 is made up of 15 amino acids. V shed 3 bases, J shed 3 bases, and the junction held 7 bases outside the gene matches. CDR3 DNA sequence: TGCAGTGCTAGTGACACCGGGACAGGGGGCTACGAGCAGTACGTC. This sequence encodes CSASDTGTGGYEQYV.

The sample holds one count of this clonotype. The chain uses TRBV5-1 and TRBJ1-1, with 8 positions matching TRBD1. Germline CDR1 and CDR2: SGHRS and YFSETQ. The CDR3 has 14 residues. V lost 9 bases and J lost 0; bases outside the gene matches: 7. Written as DNA, the CDR3 is TGCGCCACCTGGGGACAGGACATGAACACTGAAGCTTTCTTT. Its protein is CATWGQDMNTEAFF. Combining the CDR3 with reference TRBV5-1 and TRBJ1-1 gives the whole variable domain KAGVTQTPRYLIKTRGQQVTLSCSPISGHRSVSWYQQTPGQGLQFLFEYFSETQRNKGNFPGRFSGRQFSNSRSEMNVSTLELGDSALYLCATWGQDMNTEAFFGQGTRLTVV.

This clonotype was seen many times. V usage is TRBV6-4 and J usage is TRBJ2-3, with D tentatively TRBD1 (5 bases). Germline V gene lookup returns CDR1 MRHNA and CDR2 SNTAGT. V lost 5 bases and J lost 1, with 16 bases in between. The CDR3 runs 16 residues. This chain's CDR3 is CASSRSLDRRTDTQYF. The CDR3, as DNA: TGTGCCAGCAGTAGAAGCCTCGACAGACGCACAGATACGCAGTATTTT.

In its sample, this clonotype was seen many times. The J gene is TRBJ2-5, the V gene TRBV7-2; tentatively, D is TRBD1 (6 bases). This CDR3 contains 14 residues. The germline CDR1 and CDR2 sequences are SGHTA and FQGNSA. Trimming removed 3 bases at V and 1 base at J, with 9 bases between. DNA of the CDR3: TGTGCCAGCAGCTTCCAGGGGTCCCAAGAGACCCAGTACTTC. It codes for CASSFQGSQETQYF.

This clonotype has a count of ten or more. The chain combines TRBV28 with TRBJ2-5; unclear D gene. The germline V and J ends were trimmed by 4 bases and 1 base, with 16 bases remaining between them. This CDR3 comprises 16 residues. The germline CDR1 and CDR2 sequences are MDHEN and SYDVKM. The CDR3 coding sequence is TGTGCCAGCAGTTACCCAGCCTTCCGCTTCCAAGAGACCCAGTACTTC. Its protein product is CASSYPAFRFQETQYF.

This clonotype was observed at least ten times. CDR3 in DNA: TGCGCCAGCAGCAATCTACCGGGACAGGGGACGGGGGAGCTGTTTTTT. Translation gives CASSNLPGQGTGELFF. The V gene is TRBV5-1, the J gene TRBJ2-2, with TRBD1 matching over 10 bases. CDR1 and CDR2 (germline): SGHRS, YFSETQ. After removal of 4 bases from V and 8 bases from J, the junction contained 11 bases not matched to a gene. The CDR3 loop spans 16 amino acids.

There are many counts of this clonotype. The chain employs TRBV5-6 and TRBJ2-3, with 7 bases identical to TRBD1. Germline V gene data show CDR1 as SGHDT and CDR2 as YYEEEE. CDR3 length: 16 residues. Unmatched junction bases numbered 12, after V lost 3 bases and J lost 5 bases. The DNA of the CDR3 is TGTGCCAGCAGCTCCCTGGGGGTAGGGGGCGAAGATACGCAGTATTTT. Residues: CASSSLGVGGEDTQYF.

This clonotype was counted at least ten times. The chain couples TRBV20-1 to TRBJ2-3; TRBD2 aligns across 9 bases. This CDR3 is built from 14 residues. J lost 6 bases, V lost 5 bases, and 9 bases had no gene match. Germline assignment: CDR1 DFQATT and CDR2 SNEGSKA (reference sequence). The CDR3 region is CSAPPLSGSDTQYF. CDR3 sequence (DNA): TGCAGTGCTCCCCCGCTTAGCGGGAGTGATACGCAGTATTTT.